Below are 15 T cell receptor beta chains sequenced from a single sample in a study of shared clonotypes between healthy human individuals. Assay used: immunoSEQ multiplex PCR; TCRdb lists only in-frame clones, some missing. The sample gives about 2 million clones, 85% to 95% of which show up once; about 0.13% is in the top ten. Sequenced sample: naive CD4+ T cells sorted from blood. The sample's subset: CD45RA+ positively selected. These receptors were collected from a man aged 18 to 29 in good health.

The chain is built from TRBV7-3 and TRBJ2-1; possibly TRBD2 for D (5 bases). The V gene's germline CDR1 is SGHTA and CDR2 FQGTGA. V gave up 3 bases and J gave up 8 bases, with 5 bases separating them. CDR3 length equals 11 residues. This CDR3 is CASSFGDEQFF. CDR3 nucleotide sequence: TGTGCCAGCAGCTTCGGGGATGAGCAGTTCTTC.

The rearrangement links TRBV11-3 to TRBJ2-3, with 9 bases that match TRBD2. The V and J ends lost 2 bases and 4 bases, in that order; junction bases with no gene match: 7. This CDR3 has 16 residues. Germline V gives CDR1 SGHNT, CDR2 YENEEA. The CDR3 region is CASSLRLAGTADTQYF. The CDR3 DNA sequence: TGTGCCAGCAGCTTACGGCTAGCGGGGACCGCAGATACGCAGTATTTT. The whole variable domain, remainder taken from reference TRBV11-3 and TRBJ2-3, is EAGVVQSPRYKIIEKKQPVAFWCNPISGHNTLYWYLQNLGQGPELLIRYENEEAVDDSQLPKDRFSAERLKGVDSTLKIQPAELGDSAVYLCASSLRLAGTADTQYFGPGTRLTVL.

The chain employs TRBV5-1 and TRBJ1-3; a weak D match, TRBD1 (5 bases). CDR3 length equals 13 residues. Germline V lookup: CDR1 SGHRS, CDR2 YFSETQ. V lost 0 bases and J lost 6, with 7 bases in between. The CDR3 loop is CASSLEGVNTIYF. CDR3 sequence (DNA): TGCGCCAGCAGCTTGGAAGGGGTAAACACCATATATTTT.

The J gene is TRBJ2-5, the V gene TRBV5-1, with D possibly TRBD2 on 6 matching bases. With 4 bases removed from V and 2 bases from J, the gap between germline ends came to 15 bases. CDR1 SGHRS and CDR2 YFSETQ come from the germline V gene. This CDR3 has 15 residues. CDR3 DNA: TGCGCCAGCAGCCCCGGGGGTACGGGGCAAGAGACCCAGTACTTC. Protein: CASSPGGTGQETQYF. The full variable domain, with the rest looked up from reference TRBV5-1 and TRBJ2-5, is KAGVTQTPRYLIKTRGQQVTLSCSPISGHRSVSWYQQTPGQGLQFLFEYFSETQRNKGNFPGRFSGRQFSNSRSEMNVSTLELGDSALYLCASSPGGTGQETQYFGPGTRLLVL.

The V and J genes are TRBV4-1 and TRBJ1-4, with TRBD1 identical over 7 bases. Unmatched junction bases numbered 6, after V lost 3 bases and J lost 8 bases. The CDR3 spans 14 residues. Per germline, CDR1 MGHRA and CDR2 YSYEKL. In nucleotides, the CDR3 is TGCGCCAGCAGCCATCCGACAGGGAGGGAAAAACTGTTTTTT. This translates into CASSHPTGREKLFF.

This clone was seen once. This sequence joins TRBV2 and TRBJ1-2; D unresolved. The length of the CDR3 is 12 residues. The V gene lost 6 bases and the J gene lost 8 bases, with 13 bases spanning the gap. Germline-derived CDR1 and CDR2 are SNHLY and FYNNEI. In DNA form, the CDR3 reads TGTGCCAGCAGCACTCCAAGTCCCGGCTACACCTTC. The encoded protein is CASSTPSPGYTF.

The chain uses TRBV27 and TRBJ1-1; 10 nucleotides align to TRBD1. The ends lost 6 bases at V and 3 bases at J; junction bases unmatched: 7. Germline CDR1 MNHEY, CDR2 SMNVEV (reference sequence). This CDR3 has 15 amino acids. CDR3 sequence (DNA): TGTGCCAGCAGACCGGGGACAGGGGCGGACACTGAAGCTTTCTTT. Amino acid sequence: CASRPGTGADTEAFF.

The chain recombines TRBV5-1 with TRBJ2-4; no clear D gene. The CDR3 loop spans 11 amino acids. Germline-derived CDR1 and CDR2 are SGHRS and YFSETQ. V lost 1 base and J 6 bases, leaving 2 bases between the germline ends. CDR3 sequence reads: CASSLTNIQYF. The CDR3 nucleotides are TGCGCCAGCAGCTTGACAAACATTCAGTACTTC. Variable domain in full (rest from reference TRBV5-1 and TRBJ2-4): KAGVTQTPRYLIKTRGQQVTLSCSPISGHRSVSWYQQTPGQGLQFLFEYFSETQRNKGNFPGRFSGRQFSNSRSEMNVSTLELGDSALYLCASSLTNIQYFGAGTRLSVL.

The V call is TRBV18, the J call TRBJ1-4, with 9 nucleotides matching TRBD1. With 1 base clipped from V and 6 bases from J, the junction kept 3 bases outside the gene matches. The CDR3 totals 15 residues. Germline V gene lookup returns CDR1 KGHSH and CDR2 LQKENI. The CDR3 DNA sequence: TGTGCCAGCTCACCACGACAGGGGGATCATGAAAAACTGTTTTTT. This encodes CASSPRQGDHEKLFF.

The V and J genes are TRBV6-1 and TRBJ1-5, with a tentative D call TRBD1 (6 bases). From germline, CDR1 is MNHNS and CDR2 SASEGT. Trimming took 6 bases from V and 9 from J, leaving 15 bases between them. This CDR3 comprises 13 residues. The CDR3 DNA reads TGTGCCAGCAGCCGGGACAATGAGGGGCCCCAGCATTTT. This codes for CASSRDNEGPQHF.

The V call is TRBV2, the J call TRBJ1-1; the D is unclear. The CDR3 covers 13 residues. V was cut by 5 bases and J by 0 bases, with 7 bases left in between. CDR1 SNHLY and CDR2 FYNNEI come from the germline V gene. The CDR3 DNA reads TGTGCCAGCAGTATTCAAGTGAACACTGAAGCTTTCTTT. It yields the protein CASSIQVNTEAFF.

The V and J genes are TRBV5-1 and TRBJ1-1; 11 nucleotides agree with TRBD1. CDR3 size: 16 residues. Germline assignment: CDR1 SGHRS and CDR2 YFSETQ. V trimming: 3 bases; J trimming: 4 bases; junction bases outside the gene matches: 8. The CDR3 DNA is TGCGCCAGCAGCTCCTCCGGACAGGGGGCCCCCACTGAAGCTTTCTTT. Translating gives CASSSSGQGAPTEAFF.

The chain carries TRBV6-1 and TRBJ2-7; D unresolved. Trimming removed 4 bases at V and 2 bases at J, with 12 bases between. There are 14 residues in the CDR3. Germline-derived CDR1 and CDR2 are MNHNS and SASEGT. In DNA, the CDR3 is TGTGCCAGCAGTGGGGTGGGTCCCACCTACGAGCAGTACTTC. Its protein is CASSGVGPTYEQYF.

The V call is TRBV28, the J call TRBJ2-2; no reliable D call. Germline loops: CDR1 MDHEN, CDR2 SYDVKM. V was shortened by 10 bases and J by 0 bases, with 12 bases between the two germline ends. This CDR3 is built from 14 residues. This CDR3 reads CATDGQPNTGELFF. CDR3 nucleotide sequence: TGTGCCACGGATGGTCAGCCGAACACCGGGGAGCTGTTTTTT.

V gene TRBV7-9 combines with J gene TRBJ2-5; 7 positions agree with TRBD2. The V gene's germline CDR1 is SEHNR and CDR2 FQNEAQ (reference sequence). Trimming removed 0 bases from V and 7 bases from J; junction bases left unmatched: 8. The CDR3 is 15 amino acids. Written as DNA, the CDR3 is TGTGCCAGCAGCTTAGCGTCCGGGACTATGGGGACCCAGTACTTC. Translating gives CASSLASGTMGTQYF. The whole variable domain, filled in from reference TRBV7-9 and TRBJ2-5, reads DTGVSQNPRHKITKRGQNVTFRCDPISEHNRLYWYRQTLGQGPEFLTYFQNEAQLEKSRLLSDRFSAERPKGSFSTLEIQRTEQGDSAMYLCASSLASGTMGTQYFGPGTRLLVL.